These T cell receptor beta chains were read from a single sample in a study of CD8+CD57+ T cells in acquired aplastic anemia. TCRdb ran MiXCR on the reads and lists one entry per CDR3 protein. The data contain more than 150,000 distinct CDR3 sequences, roughly 50% of them singletons. Sequencing was carried out using sorted CD4+, CD8+, or CD8+CD57+ T cells (not recorded which) from PBMCs. These receptors were collected from a human donor with aplastic anemia. Both conserved end residues are part of each CDR3. A D gene is named only where the DNA matches it firmly. A clone size is listed for some rows: how often the clone was seen (once, few, many), or a class if it is expanded.

d_gene: TRBD2; v_gene: TRBV20-1; abundance: -; j_gene: TRBJ2-1; CDR3nt: TGCAGTGCCCTCGGGCTAGCGGGAGGAAAAGGCTCCTACAATGAGCAGTTCTTC; CDR3aa: CSALGLAGGKGSYNEQFF
d_gene: -; v_gene: TRBV10-3; abundance: -; j_gene: TRBJ1-2; CDR3nt: TGTGCCATCAGTGTGACAGTTAACTATGGCTACACCTTC; CDR3aa: CAISVTVNYGYTF
d_gene: -; v_gene: TRBV12-3/TRBV12-4; abundance: many; j_gene: TRBJ1-2; CDR3nt: TGTGCCAGCAACAGAGGCCCAGGCATGGGAGGAGGCGGCTACACCTTC; CDR3aa: CASNRGPGMGGGGYTF
d_gene: TRBD2; v_gene: TRBV20-1; abundance: -; j_gene: TRBJ2-1; CDR3nt: TGCAGTGCTAGTTCAGGGCTAGCGGGCGGTCATGAGCAGTTCTTC; CDR3aa: CSASSGLAGGHEQFF
d_gene: -; v_gene: TRBV29-1; abundance: -; j_gene: TRBJ2-7; CDR3nt: TGCAGCGTTGAAGAAGTACAGTCGGGCTCCTACGAGCAGTACTTC; CDR3aa: CSVEEVQSGSYEQYF
d_gene: TRBD1; v_gene: TRBV7-9; abundance: many; j_gene: TRBJ2-6; CDR3nt: TGTGCCAGCAGCCCGCCCAGGGACAGGGCGAACTCTGGGGCCAACGTCCTGACTTTC; CDR3aa: CASSPPRDRANSGANVLTF
d_gene: TRBD2; v_gene: TRBV10-3; abundance: -; j_gene: TRBJ2-2; CDR3nt: TGTGCCATCAGCGCTAGCGGGCAGAACACCGGGGAGCTGTTTTTT; CDR3aa: CAISASGQNTGELFF
d_gene: -; v_gene: TRBV5-4; abundance: many; j_gene: TRBJ1-1; CDR3nt: TGTGCCAGCACCAGGGCGGGGGGCACTGAAGCTTTCTTT; CDR3aa: CASTRAGGTEAFF
d_gene: TRBD1; v_gene: TRBV14; abundance: -; j_gene: TRBJ1-3; CDR3nt: TGTGCCAGCAGCATAGGGGGCCGAGAAAACACCATATATTTT; CDR3aa: CASSIGGRENTIYF
d_gene: TRBD2; v_gene: TRBV7-7; abundance: many; j_gene: TRBJ2-5; CDR3nt: TGTGCCAGCAGCTTGGGCGGGAGTCTAGAGACCCAGTACTTC; CDR3aa: CASSLGGSLETQYF
d_gene: -; v_gene: TRBV15; abundance: -; j_gene: TRBJ1-4; CDR3nt: TGTGCCACCAGCAGAGATGGACGGGCTATTAATGAAAAACTGTTTTTT; CDR3aa: CATSRDGRAINEKLFF
d_gene: -; v_gene: TRBV19; abundance: many; j_gene: TRBJ2-7; CDR3nt: TGTGCCAGTAGTTCGAGACTAGAAGCATCCTACGAGCAGTACTTC; CDR3aa: CASSSRLEASYEQYF
d_gene: TRBD2; v_gene: TRBV6-4; abundance: few; j_gene: TRBJ2-3; CDR3nt: TGTGCCAGCAGCCCCGGGACTAGCGGGGCAGATACGCAGTATTTT; CDR3aa: CASSPGTSGADTQYF
d_gene: -; v_gene: TRBV3-1; abundance: -; j_gene: TRBJ2-7; CDR3nt: TGTGCCAGCAGCCAGACAAAAGATCTCGCCTACGAGCAGTACTTC; CDR3aa: CASSQTKDLAYEQYF
d_gene: TRBD1; v_gene: TRBV7-6; abundance: -; j_gene: TRBJ1-2; CDR3nt: TGTGCCAGCAGCCGTGACAGGGGGCAATATGGCTACACCTTC; CDR3aa: CASSRDRGQYGYTF
d_gene: -; v_gene: TRBV20-1; abundance: few; j_gene: TRBJ1-1; CDR3nt: TGCAGTGCTAGAGGAACCCCGGGACAGAACACTGAAGCTTTCTTT; CDR3aa: CSARGTPGQNTEAFF
d_gene: -; v_gene: TRBV10-3; abundance: -; j_gene: TRBJ1-3; CDR3nt: TGTGCCATCAGTGAGCCTCGGGAGCTTGGAAACACCATATATTTT; CDR3aa: CAISEPRELGNTIYF
d_gene: -; v_gene: TRBV3-1; abundance: many; j_gene: TRBJ2-5; CDR3nt: TGTGCCAGCAGCCAACCGGGTGGGAAGACCCAGTACTTC; CDR3aa: CASSQPGGKTQYF
d_gene: TRBD2; v_gene: TRBV5-5; abundance: many; j_gene: TRBJ2-5; CDR3nt: TGTGCCAGCAGCTTGGGCGGGGGGGCATCATATGAGACCCAGTACTTC; CDR3aa: CASSLGGGASYETQYF
d_gene: -; v_gene: TRBV7-4; abundance: -; j_gene: TRBJ2-3; CDR3nt: TGTGCCAGCAGCCTAGGGGACTTATCGGGAGATACGCAGTATTTT; CDR3aa: CASSLGDLSGDTQYF
d_gene: -; v_gene: TRBV12-3/TRBV12-4; abundance: -; j_gene: TRBJ2-6; CDR3nt: TGTGCCAGCAGTTACTCTGGGGCCAACGTCCTGACTTTC; CDR3aa: CASSYSGANVLTF
d_gene: -; v_gene: TRBV20-1; abundance: -; j_gene: TRBJ2-3; CDR3nt: TGCAGTGCCCCCGGAGGGGCTCTTTATGATACGCAGTATTTT; CDR3aa: CSAPGGALYDTQYF
d_gene: -; v_gene: TRBV5-1; abundance: many; j_gene: TRBJ2-7; CDR3nt: TGCGCCAGCAGCTTACAGGTTCATCCGGCCGAGCAGTACTTC; CDR3aa: CASSLQVHPAEQYF
d_gene: -; v_gene: TRBV10-2; abundance: once; j_gene: TRBJ2-3; CDR3nt: TGCGCCAGCACCTGGGGCGGTAGCACAGATACGCAGTATTTT; CDR3aa: CASTWGGSTDTQYF
d_gene: TRBD2; v_gene: TRBV10-1; abundance: -; j_gene: TRBJ2-3; CDR3nt: TGCGCCAGCAGTGAGTCAGGACTAGCGGCCACAGATACGCAGTATTTT; CDR3aa: CASSESGLAATDTQYF
d_gene: -; v_gene: TRBV7-9; abundance: -; j_gene: TRBJ2-1; CDR3nt: TGTGCCAGCAGCTTCGATAATGAGCAGTTCTTC; CDR3aa: CASSFDNEQFF
d_gene: -; v_gene: TRBV10-3; abundance: -; j_gene: TRBJ2-4; CDR3nt: TGTGCCATCAGTGAGTCCGCAGCGGACGGGGCCAAAAACATTCAGTACTTC; CDR3aa: CAISESAADGAKNIQYF
d_gene: -; v_gene: TRBV20-1; abundance: many; j_gene: TRBJ2-3; CDR3nt: TGCAGTGCCAATCTAGCGACAGGGACAGATACGCAGTATTTT; CDR3aa: CSANLATGTDTQYF
d_gene: TRBD2; v_gene: TRBV12-5; abundance: few; j_gene: TRBJ2-1; CDR3nt: TGTGCTAGTGGTCCCATTCTAGCGGGGGGAGAGCAGTTCTTC; CDR3aa: CASGPILAGGEQFF
d_gene: -; v_gene: TRBV2; abundance: -; j_gene: TRBJ1-5; CDR3nt: TGTGCCAGCAGTCTGACACGCAATAGCAATCAGCCCCAGCATTTT; CDR3aa: CASSLTRNSNQPQHF
d_gene: TRBD1; v_gene: TRBV10-1; abundance: -; j_gene: TRBJ1-2; CDR3nt: TGCGCCAGCAGTGCGTCGGGACAGGGACTTAACTATGGCTACACCTTC; CDR3aa: CASSASGQGLNYGYTF
d_gene: -; v_gene: TRBV12-3/TRBV12-4; abundance: many; j_gene: TRBJ2-2; CDR3nt: TGTGCCAGCAGTCAGAGGGGGGAGGGACGGGAGCTGTTTTTT; CDR3aa: CASSQRGEGRELFF
d_gene: -; v_gene: TRBV6-4; abundance: -; j_gene: TRBJ2-2; CDR3nt: TGTGCCAGCAGTGACAATTTGGACACCGGGGAGCTGTTTTTT; CDR3aa: CASSDNLDTGELFF
d_gene: -; v_gene: TRBV20-1; abundance: -; j_gene: TRBJ2-7; CDR3nt: TGCAGTGCTAGTCCGTGCATCCACGAGCAGTACTTC; CDR3aa: CSASPCIHEQYF
d_gene: -; v_gene: TRBV7-2; abundance: many; j_gene: TRBJ2-2; CDR3nt: TGTGCCAGCAGCTTAGCCACTAGGAACACCGGGGAGCTGTTTTTT; CDR3aa: CASSLATRNTGELFF
d_gene: -; v_gene: TRBV5-5; abundance: few; j_gene: TRBJ1-1; CDR3nt: TGTGCCAGCAGCGGCACAGGGAGGGTGAACACTGAAGCTTTCTTT; CDR3aa: CASSGTGRVNTEAFF
d_gene: -; v_gene: TRBV19; abundance: many; j_gene: TRBJ1-1; CDR3nt: TGTGCCGCAGGGAGGGCTGAAGCTTTCTTT; CDR3aa: CAAGRAEAFF
d_gene: TRBD2; v_gene: TRBV10-3; abundance: -; j_gene: TRBJ2-2; CDR3nt: TGTGCCATCCGTCGACTAGCGGGAGGTAACACCGGGGAGCTGTTTTTT; CDR3aa: CAIRRLAGGNTGELFF
d_gene: TRBD2; v_gene: TRBV20-1; abundance: -; j_gene: TRBJ2-5; CDR3nt: TGCAGTGCTAGAGTTAGCGGGAGGGCGAGGGGAGAGACCCAGTACTTC; CDR3aa: CSARVSGRARGETQYF
d_gene: -; v_gene: TRBV7-3; abundance: -; j_gene: TRBJ1-4; CDR3nt: TGTGCCAGCAGGTTCGCAGGGAATGAAAAACTGTTTTTT; CDR3aa: CASRFAGNEKLFF
d_gene: -; v_gene: TRBV7-3; abundance: few; j_gene: TRBJ2-1; CDR3nt: TGTGCCAGCAGCTCAACGAAGGTAGCGGAGTCCTACAATGAGCAGTTCTTC; CDR3aa: CASSSTKVAESYNEQFF
d_gene: TRBD1; v_gene: TRBV2; abundance: -; j_gene: TRBJ2-6; CDR3nt: TGTGCCAGCAGTGGGGACAGCTCTGGGGCCAACGTCCTGACTTTC; CDR3aa: CASSGDSSGANVLTF
d_gene: -; v_gene: TRBV4-1; abundance: many; j_gene: TRBJ1-2; CDR3nt: TGTGCCAGCAGCCAAGAAGGGTATGGCTACACCTTC; CDR3aa: CASSQEGYGYTF
d_gene: -; v_gene: TRBV15; abundance: -; j_gene: TRBJ2-7; CDR3nt: TGTGCCACCAGCAGAGACCCGGGACGGGCCTACGGGCAGTACTTC; CDR3aa: CATSRDPGRAYGQYF
d_gene: -; v_gene: TRBV7-8; abundance: once; j_gene: TRBJ2-7; CDR3nt: TGTGCCAGCAGCCGACAAAATGGGAGGTTTTCCTACGAGCAGTACTTC; CDR3aa: CASSRQNGRFSYEQYF
d_gene: TRBD1; v_gene: TRBV9; abundance: -; j_gene: TRBJ1-1; CDR3nt: TGTGCCAGCAGCGTAGAAGGGACAGGGTTGAACACTGAAGCTCTCTTT; CDR3aa: CASSVEGTGLNTEALF
d_gene: -; v_gene: TRBV5-6; abundance: few; j_gene: TRBJ1-3; CDR3nt: TGTGCCAGCAGCTCCCCAGGCTACTCTGGAAACACCATATATTTT; CDR3aa: CASSSPGYSGNTIYF
d_gene: -; v_gene: TRBV19; abundance: -; j_gene: TRBJ2-7; CDR3nt: TGTGCCACCTCCCGGAGGCGGACCGACCCCGAGCAGTACTTC; CDR3aa: CATSRRRTDPEQYF
d_gene: TRBD2; v_gene: TRBV2; abundance: -; j_gene: TRBJ2-3; CDR3nt: TGTGCCAGCAAACTAGCGGGAGAGGAGGATACGCAGTATTTT; CDR3aa: CASKLAGEEDTQYF
d_gene: -; v_gene: TRBV10-3; abundance: once; j_gene: TRBJ2-5; CDR3nt: TGTGCCATCAGTGACCCGAGGCAAGAGACCCAGTACTTC; CDR3aa: CAISDPRQETQYF
d_gene: -; v_gene: TRBV10-3; abundance: -; j_gene: TRBJ1-1; CDR3nt: TGTGCCATCAGTGAGGCCGGTGGGGGCGAACCGGTAGCTTTCTTT; CDR3aa: CAISEAGGGEPVAFF
d_gene: TRBD1; v_gene: TRBV18; abundance: few; j_gene: TRBJ1-2; CDR3nt: TGTGCCAGCTCACCACCGGGACAGTATGGCTACACCTTC; CDR3aa: CASSPPGQYGYTF